This T cell receptor (beta chain) was observed in a study of blood T cell repertoires in COVID-19. Germline V CDR1 and CDR2: LGHNA, YNFKEQ. The CDR3 length is 17 residues. After removal of 1 base from V and 0 bases from J, the junction contained 6 bases not matched to a gene. Measured with immunoSEQ multiplex PCR; TCRdb has only the in-frame clones, and not every one. This table holds about 230,000 clones, roughly 86% found once. Sequencing used PBMCs or T cells enriched from blood (not recorded which). The sequence came from a woman aged 25 to 39 with acute COVID-19. The chain combines TRBV4-2 with TRBJ2-7; TRBD2 matches 10 bases. The DNA for the CDR3 is TGTGCCAGCAGCCAAGTTTTAGCGGGGGGTAGCTCCTACGAGCAGTACTTC. Amino acid sequence: CASSQVLAGGSSYEQYF.